This T cell receptor (beta chain) was captured in a study of response to subunit inactivated influenza vaccine. General observations from the study: Researchers suggested that each seasonal influenza vaccination recruits few new T cells.

This clonotype was picked up a small number of times. Its antigen is as yet unknown. TCRdb called the RT-PCR reads again in MiXCR, with one record for every CDR3 protein. The table includes about 700,000 distinct CDR3 sequences, approximately 15% detected once. The CDR3 contains 13 residues. Germline CDR1 is KGHSY and CDR2 is FQNENV. V lost 4 bases and J 3 bases, leaving 9 bases between the germline ends. The input for sequencing was PBMCs from blood, taken approximately 15 days before vaccination. The TCR sequence derives from a man aged 45-65 years who received an inactivated influenza vaccine. V usage is TRBV16 and J usage is TRBJ1-1, with D uncertain. The CDR3: CASSRKWDTEAFF. The CDR3, as DNA: TGTGCCAGCAGCCGAAAGTGGGACACTGAAGCTTTCTTT.